The present T cell receptor (beta chain) was sequenced within a study of blood T cell repertoires in COVID-19. The assay was immunoSEQ multiplex PCR, and TCRdb's table has in-frame clones only and misses some. Of about 89,000 clones in the sample, approximately 82% were seen once. Trimming pared 2 bases from V and 4 bases from J, leaving 5 bases between. The CDR3 length is 13 residues. The sample taken for sequencing was peripheral blood. The TCR was taken from a man aged 70 or older with acute or convalescent COVID-19. The chain is built from TRBV12-3 or TRBV12-4 and TRBJ2-2; D ambiguous. The CDR3 sequence: CASSLSLTGELFF. In nucleotides, the CDR3 is TGTGCCAGCAGTTTATCCCTCACCGGGGAGCTGTTTTTT.